Below are 15 T cell receptor beta chains sequenced from a single sample in a study of Ad26.COV2.S vaccination and SARS-CoV-2 variants. Described treatment: some 20 received Ad26.COV2.S at low or high dose, single or two shots; about five received placebo; per-sample allocation not given. Samples analyzed were those drawn on day 63 after the first vaccine or placebo injection. The method was immunoSEQ multiplex PCR; TCRdb's version includes in-frame clones alone and lacks a portion of them. The profile covers roughly 450,000 clones, with 75% to 95% appearing a single time and 9% to 15% taken by the ten largest. Sequenced here: peripheral blood, sampled in a trial of Ad26.COV2.S vaccine versus placebo. Source of these receptors: a person aged 18-60 years who received the Ad26.COV2.S COVID-19 vaccine or a placebo.

The rearrangement joins TRBV28 to TRBJ2-1; TRBD1 aligns across 8 bases. The ends lost 1 base at V and 4 bases at J; junction bases unmatched: 3. The CDR3 is 15 amino acids. Germline V gene data show CDR1 as MDHEN and CDR2 as SYDVKM. CDR3 loop: CASSLSGGGYNEQFF. For the CDR3, the DNA is TGTGCCAGCAGTTTATCAGGGGGCGGATACAATGAGCAGTTCTTC.

The rearrangement joins TRBV30 to TRBJ1-1, with D uncertain. Deletions cut 2 bases from V and 0 bases from J, with 7 bases between. Germline lookup yields CDR1 GTSNPN and CDR2 SVGIG (reference sequence). CDR3 size: 13 residues. CDR3 amino acids: CAWSSVMNTEAFF. The CDR3 DNA reads TGTGCCTGGAGTTCGGTAATGAACACTGAAGCTTTCTTT.

The gene calls are TRBV18 and TRBJ1-2; D is unclear. With 3 bases removed from V and 5 bases from J, the gap between germline ends came to 13 bases. The CDR3 spans 14 residues. Germline-derived CDR1 and CDR2 are KGHSH and LQKENI. The CDR3 loop is CASSPPNRSYGYTF. CDR3 DNA sequence: TGTGCCAGCTCACCCCCCAACCGTTCTTATGGCTACACCTTC.

The chain is built from TRBV9 and TRBJ2-2; TRBD2 agrees at 9 bases. This CDR3 is 16 amino acids long. CDR1 and CDR2 (germline): SGDLS, YYNGEE. V dropped 2 bases and J dropped 7; count of bases not matched to a gene: 9. The CDR3, as DNA: TGTGCCAGCAGCGTTATTAGCGGGAGATTCGGCGGGGAGCTGTTTTTT. This translates into CASSVISGRFGGELFF.

The chain links TRBV6-6 to TRBJ2-1; 7 bases are shared with TRBD2. Germline CDR1 reads MNHNY; CDR2 reads SVGAGI (reference sequence). J lost 4 bases, V lost 5 bases, and 17 bases had no gene match. The CDR3 has 18 amino acids. Written as DNA, the CDR3 is TGTGCCAGCAGTCCACTGGGGGTAGCGGGCCTTATTTACAATGAGCAGTTCTTC. This sequence encodes CASSPLGVAGLIYNEQFF.

The chain combines TRBV18 with TRBJ2-7, with a weak D call TRBD2 (6 bases). The germline V and J ends were trimmed by 5 bases and 5 bases, with 19 bases remaining between them. CDR3 size: 15 residues. Germline values: CDR1 KGHSH, CDR2 LQKENI. The DNA for the CDR3 is TGTGCCAGCTCATATACCATCGGGGGTGTCAACGAGCAGTACTTC. Amino acids: CASSYTIGGVNEQYF.

The rearrangement joins TRBV6-1 to TRBJ1-5, with D unclear. The germline CDR1 and CDR2 sequences are MNHNS and SASEGT. CDR3 size: 16 residues. The V end was cut by 2 bases, the J end by 1 base, with 12 bases between. CDR3 protein: CASSESEGLSNQPQHF. The CDR3 bases are TGTGCCAGCAGTGAATCGGAGGGTTTAAGCAATCAGCCCCAGCATTTT.

The chain couples TRBV7-2 to TRBJ2-7, with a possible D match to TRBD2 (6 bases). This CDR3 has 15 amino acids. Germline lookup yields CDR1 SGHTA and CDR2 FQGNSA. V was pared by 5 bases and J by 3 bases, with 17 bases between. CDR3 amino acids: CASSPSPMDYYEQYF. For the CDR3, the DNA is TGTGCCAGCAGCCCCAGCCCGATGGACTACTACGAGCAGTACTTC.

This clone appeared a single time. This chain links TRBV7-9 with TRBJ1-2; TRBD1 agrees at 8 bases. This CDR3 region has 14 residues. Unmatched junction bases numbered 5, after V lost 1 base and J lost 7 bases. Germline V gives CDR1 SEHNR, CDR2 FQNEAQ (reference sequence). The CDR3, as DNA: TGTGCCAGCAGCTTAGGTCAGGGGGCGCGTGGCTACACCTTC. This translates into CASSLGQGARGYTF.

The gene calls are TRBV9 and TRBJ2-2, with no clear D. Germline V lookup: CDR1 SGDLS, CDR2 YYNGEE. Trimming left V 0 bases short and J 2 bases short, with 8 bases between. CDR3 length: 15 residues. In DNA, the CDR3 is TGTGCCAGCAGCGTAGGACTTTTTAACACCGGGGAGCTGTTTTTT. Amino acid sequence: CASSVGLFNTGELFF.

The chain combines TRBV4-3 with TRBJ2-7; D could derive from TRBD1 or TRBD2 (7 bases each). The CDR3 sequence is 17 residues long. Germline V lookup: CDR1 LGHNA, CDR2 YSLEER. Trimming stripped 3 bases from V and 3 bases from J, with 21 bases between. The DNA for the CDR3 is TGCGCCAGCAGCCAGGAGGGGGCGGGGGCAGGCCGCTACGAGCAGTACTTC. Its translation: CASSQEGAGAGRYEQYF.

The rearrangement uses TRBV19 and TRBJ2-7, with no clear D. Trimming removed 9 bases from V and 4 bases from J, with 7 bases in between. Germline CDR1 reads LNHDA; CDR2 reads SQIVND (reference sequence). The CDR3 totals 10 residues. The CDR3 here is CARRKYEQYF. The DNA for the CDR3 is TGTGCCAGAAGGAAGTACGAGCAGTACTTC.

The CDR3 DNA reads as TGTGCCGGCTCGACAGAGTACACTGAAGCTTTCTTT. The encoded protein is CAGSTEYTEAFF. The chain joins TRBV30 to TRBJ1-1; tentative D call: TRBD1 (5 bases). This CDR3 contains 12 residues. The germline CDR1 and CDR2 sequences are GTSNPN and SVGIG (reference sequence). V was pared by 8 bases and J by 3 bases, with 13 bases between.

The V gene is TRBV6-5, the J gene TRBJ2-1; either TRBD1 or TRBD2 may supply D (6 bases each). The CDR3 has 15 amino acids. V dropped 6 bases and J dropped 3 bases, with 15 bases sitting between them. Germline V gene lookup returns CDR1 MNHEY and CDR2 SVGAGI. CDR3 DNA: TGTGCCAGCAGGGGTGGGGGGCCCCGCTACAATGAGCAGTTCTTC. Translation gives CASRGGGPRYNEQFF.

The chain uses TRBV5-1 and TRBJ2-3; no clear D. The V and J ends lost 3 bases and 6 bases respectively, with 5 bases between them. Germline CDR1 is SGHRS and CDR2 is YFSETQ. The CDR3 length is 11 residues. In DNA form, the CDR3 reads TGCGCCAGCAGCTCAGAGGATACGCAGTATTTT. Protein sequence: CASSSEDTQYF.